The 14 T cell receptor beta chains presented below share a single source sample, sequenced in a study of cytomegalovirus exposure and HLA in healthy donors (dated by TCRdb to the late 2010s). The library was generated by the immunoSEQ multiplex PCR assay. The multiplex PCR relied on a mix of 60 forward primers for TCR Vbeta segments and 13 reverse primers for TCR Jbeta segments. This immuneACCESS table, as held by TCRdb, lists in-frame sequences with V and J called but not all clones. Of the missing ones, under half trace to an unresolved V gene in checked studies; the others have no known cause. In this sample the table shows about 100,000 clones, around 81% of which occur a single time. The ten largest clones represent around 4.2% of the sample. The sample taken for sequencing was PBMCs. The receptors come from a woman in her 70s in good health and CMV-seropositive.

The rearrangement links TRBV6-6 to TRBJ1-4, with 7 bases matching TRBD1. Germline CDR1 MNHNY, CDR2 SVGAGI (reference sequence). This CDR3 has 15 amino acids. With 2 bases clipped from V and 4 bases from J, the junction kept 4 bases outside the gene matches. CDR3 DNA sequence: TGTGCCAGCAGTTACACGGGACAGAGTAATGAAAAACTGTTTTTT. This gives the protein CASSYTGQSNEKLFF.

As to this clone: One junction end does not reproduce the germline sequence, and a read error may be involved. The rearrangement joins TRBV7-9 to TRBJ2-7, with 10 bases fitting TRBD2. CDR3 length: 16 residues. From germline, CDR1 is SEHNR and CDR2 FQNEAQ (reference sequence). CDR3 nucleotides: TGTTCCAGCATTTTTTCCACCGCTAGCGGGGGCTACGAGCAGTACTTC. This translates into CSSIFSTASGGYEQYF.

This rearrangement joins TRBV28 to TRBJ2-5; D remains ambiguous. V lost 2 bases, J lost 2 bases, and 9 bases lay in between. In germline, CDR1 is MDHEN, CDR2 SYDVKM. The CDR3 totals 14 residues. The CDR3 reads CASSLGFRQETQYF. The CDR3 nucleotides are TGTGCCAGCAGTTTAGGCTTCCGTCAAGAGACCCAGTACTTC.

V gene TRBV7-2 combines with J gene TRBJ2-5, with D maybe TRBD2 (5 bases). The end of the DNA is better explained by TRBJ2-7, so the J call may be wrong. CDR1 and CDR2 from the germline V gene are SGHTA and FQGNSA. The CDR3 length is 15 residues. The CDR3 DNA is TGTGCCAGCAGCTTAGTGGTCGGGGAATCCTACGAGCAGTACTTC. Protein product: CASSLVVGESYEQYF.

V gene TRBV7-2 combines with J gene TRBJ1-1, with 7 bases that match TRBD1. The germline CDR1 and CDR2 sequences are SGHTA and FQGNSA. The CDR3 is 16 amino acids. Trimming cost V 5 bases and J 6 bases; bases outside gene matches: 15. The CDR3 nucleotides read TGTGCCAGCAGCCCCAGACAGGGTGGAGATGTGGCTGAAGCTTTCTTT. This codes for CASSPRQGGDVAEAFF.

The J gene is TRBJ2-5, the V gene TRBV5-5; a possible D gene is TRBD2 (6 bases). With 2 bases removed from V and 7 bases from J, the gap between germline ends came to 15 bases. CDR3 length: 14 amino acids. Germline-derived CDR1 and CDR2 are SGHKS and YYEKEE (reference sequence). The CDR3 loop is CASSLTGAGGTQYF. CDR3 in DNA: TGTGCCAGCAGCTTAACCGGGGCCGGGGGGACCCAGTACTTC. Full variable domain (rest looked up from reference TRBV5-5 and TRBJ2-5): DAGVTQSPTHLIKTRGQQVTLRCSPISGHKSVSWYQQVLGQGPQFIFQYYEKEERGRGNFPDRFSARQFPNYSSELNVNALLLGDSALYLCASSLTGAGGTQYFGPGTRLLVL.

There are a few counts of this clone. The J gene is TRBJ2-1, the V gene TRBV18, with a possible D match to TRBD2 (6 bases). The CDR3 consists of 16 residues. Trimming removed 2 bases at V and 0 bases at J, with 11 bases between. Per the germline V gene, CDR1 is KGHSH and CDR2 is LQKENI. In nucleotides, the CDR3 is TGTGCCAGCTCACCAGGTAGCGGAAGCTCCTACAATGAGCAGTTCTTC. Its translation is CASSPGSGSSYNEQFF.

This sequence joins TRBV27 and TRBJ2-6; TRBD1 aligns across 8 bases. Unmatched junction bases numbered 8, after V lost 1 base and J lost 3 bases. CDR3 length: 18 residues. Looked up from germline, CDR1 is MNHEY and CDR2 is SMNVEV (reference sequence). The DNA of the CDR3 is TGTGCCAGCAGTTTATGGGGCAGGGGGCGCAGTGGGGCCAACGTCCTGACTTTC. This sequence encodes CASSLWGRGRSGANVLTF.

The chain joins TRBV5-1 to TRBJ2-6; 8 nucleotides line up with TRBD2. The CDR3 contains 20 residues. The V gene end was trimmed by 6 bases and the J gene end by 0 bases; junction bases not matched to a gene: 17. Per the germline V gene, CDR1 is SGHRS and CDR2 is YFSETQ. The CDR3 DNA sequence: TGCGCCAGCACCCCGGCGGGGGGACCTAGCCCCCTCTCTGGGGCCAACGTCCTGACTTTC. Its protein is CASTPAGGPSPLSGANVLTF.

The rearrangement joins TRBV28 to TRBJ1-3; maybe TRBD1 (5 bases). The CDR3 length is 16 residues. The germline V and J ends were trimmed by 4 bases and 3 bases, with 16 bases remaining between them. Germline CDR1 reads MDHEN; CDR2 reads SYDVKM. The CDR3: CASSSPGGGSGNTIYF. In DNA form, the CDR3 reads TGTGCCAGCAGTTCCCCCGGGGGGGGTAGTGGAAACACCATATATTTT. Supplemented by reference TRBV28 and TRBJ1-3, the full variable domain reads DVKVTQSSRYLVKRTGEKVFLECVQDMDHENMFWYRQDPGLGLRLIYFSYDVKMKEKGDIPEGYSVSREKKERFSLILESASTNQTSMYLCASSSPGGGSGNTIYFGEGSWLTVV.

The chain joins TRBV7-2 to TRBJ2-7; TRBD2 aligns across 13 bases. The V and J ends lost 5 bases and 3 bases, in that order; junction bases with no gene match: 7. The CDR3 spans 16 residues. Germline V gene lookup returns CDR1 SGHTA and CDR2 FQGNSA. The DNA of the CDR3 is TGTGCCAGCAGCGTTACTAGCGGGGGGGGATTCTACGAGCAGTACTTC. This sequence encodes CASSVTSGGGFYEQYF.

The J gene is TRBJ2-7, the V gene TRBV5-5; tentative D call: TRBD2 (7 bases). The germline CDR1 and CDR2 sequences are SGHKS and YYEKEE (reference sequence). V was shortened by 6 bases and J by 4 bases, with 14 bases between the two germline ends. This CDR3 is 13 amino acids long. The CDR3 reads CASILGGGYEQYF. The CDR3, as DNA: TGTGCCAGCATCTTAGGGGGGGGATACGAGCAGTACTTC.

The rearrangement joins TRBV7-2 to TRBJ2-5; possible D gene TRBD1, 5 bases. V lost 5 bases and J lost 4, with 11 bases in between. CDR3 length: 13 residues. CDR1 and CDR2 (germline): SGHTA, FQGNSA. This chain's CDR3 is CASSPTRGETQYF. The CDR3 DNA follows: TGTGCCAGCAGCCCCACAAGGGGAGAGACCCAGTACTTC.

The V and J genes are TRBV7-3 and TRBJ2-1; TRBD2 matches at 8 bases. The CDR3 covers 15 residues. V dropped 2 bases and J dropped 8; count of bases not matched to a gene: 8. Germline-derived CDR1 and CDR2 are SGHTA and FQGTGA. The CDR3 sequence is CASSLGLAGADEQFF. CDR3 in DNA: TGTGCCAGCAGCTTAGGTCTAGCGGGTGCGGATGAGCAGTTCTTC.